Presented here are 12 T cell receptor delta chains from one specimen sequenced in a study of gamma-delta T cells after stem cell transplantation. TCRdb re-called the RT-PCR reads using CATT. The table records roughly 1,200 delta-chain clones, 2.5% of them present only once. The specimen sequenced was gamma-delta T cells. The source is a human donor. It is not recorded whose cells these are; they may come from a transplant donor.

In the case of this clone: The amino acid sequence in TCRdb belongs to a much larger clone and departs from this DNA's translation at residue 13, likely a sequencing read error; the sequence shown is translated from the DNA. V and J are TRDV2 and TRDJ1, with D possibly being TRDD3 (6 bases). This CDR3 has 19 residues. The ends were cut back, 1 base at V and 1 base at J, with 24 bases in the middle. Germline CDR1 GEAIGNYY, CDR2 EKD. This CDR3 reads CACDTLPTGLHGGTDKLIF. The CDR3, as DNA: TGTGCCTGTGACACTCTACCTACTGGCCTCCATGGGGGCACCGATAAACTCATCTTT.

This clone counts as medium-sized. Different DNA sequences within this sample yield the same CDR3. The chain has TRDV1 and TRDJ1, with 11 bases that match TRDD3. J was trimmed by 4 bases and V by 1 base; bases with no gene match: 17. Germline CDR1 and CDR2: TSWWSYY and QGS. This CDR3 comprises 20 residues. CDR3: CALGEPILYWGIEGDDKLIF. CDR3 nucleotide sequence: TGTGCTCTTGGGGAACCAATTCTGTACTGGGGGATAGAGGGGGACGATAAACTCATCTTT.

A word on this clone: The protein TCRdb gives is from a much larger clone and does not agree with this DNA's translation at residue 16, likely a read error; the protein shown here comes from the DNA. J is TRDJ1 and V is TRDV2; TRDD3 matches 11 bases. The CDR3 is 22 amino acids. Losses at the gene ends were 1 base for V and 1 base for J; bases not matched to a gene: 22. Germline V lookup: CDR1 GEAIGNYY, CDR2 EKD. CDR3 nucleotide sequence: TGTGCCTGTGACACGAATAGTTTCCTACGTTGGGGGATACGCCCGTGCACCGATAAACTCATCTTT. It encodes CACDTNSFLRWGIRPCTDKLIF.

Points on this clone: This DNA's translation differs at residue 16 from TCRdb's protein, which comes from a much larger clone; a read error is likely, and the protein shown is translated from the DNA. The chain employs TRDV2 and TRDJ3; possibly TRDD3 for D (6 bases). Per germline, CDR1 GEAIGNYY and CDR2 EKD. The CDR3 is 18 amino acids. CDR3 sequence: CACDTAGASSWDTRQVFF. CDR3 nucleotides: TGTGCCTGTGACACGGCTGGGGCGAGCTCCTGGGACACCCGACAGGTGTTTTTC.

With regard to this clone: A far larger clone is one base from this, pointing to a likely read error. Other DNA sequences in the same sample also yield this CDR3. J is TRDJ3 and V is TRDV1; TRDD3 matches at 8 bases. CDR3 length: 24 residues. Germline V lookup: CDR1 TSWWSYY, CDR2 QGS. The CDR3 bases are TGTGCTCTTGGGGCCCTAGTATCTACACTTACTGGGGGTCTTAGCTCCTGGGACACCCGGCAGATGTTTTTC. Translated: CALGALVSTLTGGLSSWDTRQMFF.

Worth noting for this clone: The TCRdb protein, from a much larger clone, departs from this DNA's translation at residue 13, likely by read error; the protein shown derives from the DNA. CDR3 nucleotides: TGTGCCTTTGTGGGGACCGTTACCTTTGTCTTCAATCCACTCCCAATTCAGGACACCGATAAACTCATCTTT. Protein sequence: CAFVGTVTFVFNPLPIQDTDKLIF. This rearrangement joins TRDV3 to TRDJ1; possibly TRDD3 for D (5 bases). This CDR3 region has 24 residues. Germline-derived CDR1 and CDR2 are TVYSNPD and GDNSRS (reference sequence). V was cut by 2 bases and J by 0 bases, with 43 bases left in between.

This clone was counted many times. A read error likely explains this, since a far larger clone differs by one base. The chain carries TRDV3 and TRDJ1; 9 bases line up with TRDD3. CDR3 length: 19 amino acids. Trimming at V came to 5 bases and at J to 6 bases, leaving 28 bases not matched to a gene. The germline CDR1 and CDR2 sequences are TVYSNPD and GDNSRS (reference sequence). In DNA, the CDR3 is TGTGCCCTTAATTGTCCCCTACCCTGGGGGATCCGACGTGAGTATAAACTCATCTTT. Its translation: CALNCPLPWGIRREYKLIF.

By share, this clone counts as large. CDR3 in DNA: TGTGCCTGTGACACGTGGGCCCCCGGCGGGGGGACCGATAAACTCATCTTT. It is translated as CACDTWAPGGGTDKLIF. This chain connects TRDV2 to TRDJ1; D is possibly TRDD3 (5 bases). In germline, CDR1 is GEAIGNYY, CDR2 EKD. This CDR3 is 17 amino acids long. Trimming took 1 base from V and 2 from J, leaving 19 bases between them.

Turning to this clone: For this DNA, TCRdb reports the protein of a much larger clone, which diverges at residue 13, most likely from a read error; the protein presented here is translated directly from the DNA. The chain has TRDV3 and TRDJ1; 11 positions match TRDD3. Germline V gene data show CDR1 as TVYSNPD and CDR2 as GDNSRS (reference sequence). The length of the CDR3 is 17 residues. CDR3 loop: CALTMGDTLLYTNKLIF. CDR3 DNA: TGTGCCCTCACTATGGGGGATACGCTCCTGTACACCAATAAACTCATCTTT.

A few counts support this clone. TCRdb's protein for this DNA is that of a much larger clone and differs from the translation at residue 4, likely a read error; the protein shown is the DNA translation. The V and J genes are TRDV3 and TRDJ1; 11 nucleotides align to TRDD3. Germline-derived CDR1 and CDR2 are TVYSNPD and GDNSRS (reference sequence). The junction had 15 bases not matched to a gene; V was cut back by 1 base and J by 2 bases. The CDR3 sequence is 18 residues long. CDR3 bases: TGTGCCTTTAACCTGACCGCCGCTGGGGGATACAGTACCGATAAACTCATCTTT. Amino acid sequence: CAFNLTAAGGYSTDKLIF.

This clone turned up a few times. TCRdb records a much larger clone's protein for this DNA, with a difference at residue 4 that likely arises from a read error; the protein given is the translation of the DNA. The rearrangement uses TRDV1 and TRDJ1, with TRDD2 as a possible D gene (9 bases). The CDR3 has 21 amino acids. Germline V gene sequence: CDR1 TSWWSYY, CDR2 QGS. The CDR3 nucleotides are TGTGCTCTTAGGGATTCCCCTTCCTACGAACGCGTACTGGGGGGTAACGATAAACTCATCTTT. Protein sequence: CALRDSPSYERVLGGNDKLIF.

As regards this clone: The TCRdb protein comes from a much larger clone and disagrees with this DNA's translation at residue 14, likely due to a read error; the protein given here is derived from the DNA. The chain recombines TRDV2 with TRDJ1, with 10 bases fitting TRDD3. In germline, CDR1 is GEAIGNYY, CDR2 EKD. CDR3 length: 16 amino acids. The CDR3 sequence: CACSQGGIRYTDKPIF. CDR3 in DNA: TGTGCCTGTTCCCAAGGGGGGATACGCTACACCGATAAACCCATCTTT.